Shown below are 8 T cell receptor beta chains from a single sample sequenced in a study of cytomegalovirus exposure and HLA in healthy donors. The PCR contained 60 Vbeta and 13 Jbeta primers. Measured with immunoSEQ multiplex PCR; TCRdb has only the in-frame clones, and not every one. The sample yields about 180,000 clones, 84% seen once. Sequencing was done on a sample of PBMCs. The receptors shown here come from a boy between 2 and 10 years old in good health and CMV-seronegative.

V and J are TRBV7-6 and TRBJ1-1, with D unclear. CDR1 is SGHVS and CDR2 is FNYEAQ in the germline V gene. V was trimmed by 3 bases and J by 1 base, leaving 6 bases between them. The CDR3 covers 13 residues. CDR3: CASSFGENTEAFF. CDR3 sequence (DNA): TGTGCCAGCAGCTTCGGGGAGAACACTGAAGCTTTCTTT.

CDR3 nucleotides: TGCGCCAGCAGCTCCCCGGGGAGGAACACCGGGGAGCTGTTTTTT. As protein: CASSSPGRNTGELFF. The rearrangement joins TRBV5-1 to TRBJ2-2; possibly TRBD2 for D (5 bases). CDR3 size: 15 residues. Looked up from germline, CDR1 is SGHRS and CDR2 is YFSETQ. Trimming removed 3 bases at V and 1 base at J, with 10 bases between.

This rearrangement joins TRBV7-9 to TRBJ2-5, with a possible D match to TRBD1 (6 bases). Germline loops: CDR1 SEHNR, CDR2 FQNEAQ (reference sequence). The V end was cut by 5 bases, the J end by 2 bases, with 15 bases between. This CDR3 spans 15 amino acids. The CDR3 loop is CASSPPRTVQETQYF. The CDR3 DNA reads as TGTGCCAGCAGCCCCCCACGGACAGTTCAAGAGACCCAGTACTTC. Filled out from reference TRBV7-9 and TRBJ2-5, the complete variable domain reads DTGVSQNPRHKITKRGQNVTFRCDPISEHNRLYWYRQTLGQGPEFLTYFQNEAQLEKSRLLSDRFSAERPKGSFSTLEIQRTEQGDSAMYLCASSPPRTVQETQYFGPGTRLLVL.

J is TRBJ1-1 and V is TRBV6-5; D may be TRBD1 (5 bases). Germline V gene lookup returns CDR1 MNHEY and CDR2 SVGAGI. Trimming stripped 6 bases from V and 8 bases from J, with 19 bases between. CDR3 length equals 14 residues. The CDR3 DNA reads TGTGCCAGCAGGAGGGACGAGGGGAGGGAGGAAGCTTTCTTT. Protein product: CASRRDEGREEAFF.

The rearrangement joins TRBV11-2 to TRBJ2-1; D may be TRBD2 (6 bases). Germline V gene data show CDR1 as SGHAT and CDR2 as FQNNGV. Trimming stripped 1 base from V and 7 bases from J, with 11 bases between. The CDR3 is 14 amino acids. The CDR3 is CASSLVNGGNEQFF. CDR3 DNA sequence: TGTGCCAGCAGCTTAGTGAATGGGGGGAATGAGCAGTTCTTC.

This clone was observed a single time. The chain links TRBV5-1 to TRBJ1-1; possible D gene TRBD1, 5 bases. The CDR3 contains 14 residues. CDR1 is SGHRS and CDR2 is YFSETQ in the germline V gene. V was shortened by 5 bases and J by 1 base, with 12 bases between the two germline ends. The DNA for the CDR3 is TGCGCCAGCAGTAAAGGGGATCGGAACACTGAAGCTTTCTTT. It specifies CASSKGDRNTEAFF. Combining the CDR3 with reference TRBV5-1 and TRBJ1-1 gives the whole variable domain KAGVTQTPRYLIKTRGQQVTLSCSPISGHRSVSWYQQTPGQGLQFLFEYFSETQRNKGNFPGRFSGRQFSNSRSEMNVSTLELGDSALYLCASSKGDRNTEAFFGQGTRLTVV.

V usage is TRBV13 and J usage is TRBJ2-5, with 7 bases identical to TRBD2. The closer fit of TRBJ2-7 to the DNA end suggests the J call may be wrong. This CDR3 is built from 18 residues. Germline V lookup: CDR1 PRHDT, CDR2 FYEKMQ (reference sequence). The CDR3 coding sequence is TGTGCCAGCAGCTTAGGCCGAGTTGGCGGGAGAGGGGCCTACGAGCAGTACTTC. Translating it yields CASSLGRVGGRGAYEQYF.

The rearrangement joins TRBV5-6 to TRBJ2-3; possible D gene TRBD2, 5 bases. This CDR3 has 15 amino acids. In germline, CDR1 is SGHDT, CDR2 YYEEEE. Trimming left V 4 bases short and J 3 bases short, with 15 bases between. The CDR3 nucleotides are TGTGCCAGCAGCCCCAGGAGGCGCGGAACAGATACGCAGTATTTT. Protein sequence: CASSPRRRGTDTQYF.